This TCR beta chain was documented in a study of cytomegalovirus exposure and HLA in healthy donors. The wider study: Membership in the Caucasian-associated ancestry cluster was found for about four fifths of 350 to 450 genotyped donors. Broader study findings: Most TCR beta V segments were productive about 90% or about 30% of the time in an earlier analysis. Specific recognition of CMV antigens was confirmed in vitro for a few chains (all CMV-associated).

This PCR relied on a set of 60 Vbeta primers and 13 Jbeta primers. The protocol was immunoSEQ multiplex PCR, while the TCRdb copy is restricted to in-frame clones and leaves out a portion. Of 170,000 or so clones listed, roughly four fifths were seen once; the top ten hold 1.6%. The CDR3 length is 17 residues. The germline V and J ends were trimmed by 1 base and 0 bases, with 16 bases remaining between them. Germline V lookup: CDR1 SGHVS, CDR2 FNYEAQ. Remarks on this clone: Its specificity is not known.

The V call is TRBV7-6, the J call TRBJ2-7; D unclear. Sequenced sample: PBMCs. The source of this sequence is a middle-aged man in good health and CMV-seronegative. Here the CDR3 reads CASSLGASLTLSYEQYF. CDR3 coding DNA: TGTGCCAGCAGCTTAGGGGCTTCTCTAACTCTCTCCTACGAGCAGTACTTC.